This T cell receptor (beta chain) was captured in a study of blood T cell repertoires in COVID-19. Study as a whole: From the United States, Italy and Spain came samples of acute and convalescent COVID-19.

Generated by immunoSEQ multiplex PCR, the TCRdb table keeps only in-frame clones and is missing some. The data show a few hundred thousand clones, with roughly 87% seen just once and 0.9% to 1.2% held by the top ten. The CDR3 runs to 13 residues. V was pared by 8 bases and J by 7 bases, with 17 bases between. The germline CDR1 and CDR2 sequences are MDHEN and SYDVKM. Sequences were obtained from PBMCs or T cells enriched from blood (not recorded which). This sequence was found in a woman aged 30 to 39 who had recovered from COVID-19. The chain uses TRBV28 and TRBJ1-2; D is unresolved. CDR3 in amino acids: CASRYGSSGGYTF. Written as DNA, the CDR3 is TGTGCCAGCCGCTACGGATCTAGCGGTGGCTACACCTTC.